This T cell receptor (beta chain) originates from a study of shared clonotypes between healthy human individuals. Study information: CD4 naive cells filled three plates per donor, CD4 memory three, CD8 naive two and CD8 memory one.

Study findings and constraints: Collection of samples was limited to blood; tissue repertoires likely differ. Naive subsets generally had larger estimated richness than memory subsets. Represented diversity (both genetic and exposure-history) was limited by the small number of donors.

Measured with immunoSEQ multiplex PCR; TCRdb has only the in-frame clones, and not every one. The sample yields 2 million to 2.5 million clones, more than 85% seen once. With respect to this clone: The antigen is unknown.

The TCR was taken from a man between 18 and 29 years old in good health. Some clones in this sample may be carry-over from other donors' samples. What was sequenced was naive CD4+ T cells from PBMCs. Subset meaning: CD45RA+ positively selected.

The CDR3 spells CASRNPLDRGETQYF. The CDR3 nucleotides read TGCGCCAGCAGGAACCCCTTGGACAGAGGAGAGACCCAGTACTTC. The V gene is TRBV4-1, the J gene TRBJ2-5; TRBD1 is a possible D gene (6 bases). V gave up 6 bases and J gave up 4 bases, with 18 bases separating them. The germline gives CDR1 MGHRA, CDR2 YSYEKL. This CDR3 spans 15 amino acids.